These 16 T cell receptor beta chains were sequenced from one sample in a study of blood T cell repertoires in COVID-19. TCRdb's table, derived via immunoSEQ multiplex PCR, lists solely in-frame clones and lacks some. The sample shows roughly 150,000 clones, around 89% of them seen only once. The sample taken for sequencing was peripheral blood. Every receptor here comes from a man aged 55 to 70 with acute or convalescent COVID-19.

This CDR3 is CASRENGELFF. CDR3 in DNA: TGTGCCAGCAGAGAGAACGGGGAGCTGTTTTTT. V and J are TRBV12-3 or TRBV12-4 and TRBJ2-2; D not certain. The CDR3 runs 11 residues. V shed 6 bases and J shed 7 bases, with 6 bases lying between them.

The CDR3, as DNA: TGTGCCAGCAGCGTAACAGACCTTGGCGGCTACACCTTC. Its translation is CASSVTDLGGYTF. The gene calls are TRBV9 and TRBJ1-2; D unclear. Trimming left V 1 base short and J 8 bases short, with 12 bases between. The CDR3 totals 13 residues. Germline loops: CDR1 SGDLS, CDR2 YYNGEE.

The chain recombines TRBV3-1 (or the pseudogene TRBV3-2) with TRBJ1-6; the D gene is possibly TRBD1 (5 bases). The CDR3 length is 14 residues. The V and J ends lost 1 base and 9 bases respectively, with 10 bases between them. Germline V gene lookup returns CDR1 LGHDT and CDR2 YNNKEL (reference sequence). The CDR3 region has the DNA TGTGCCAGCAGCCAAGGTCGTCAGGGTTCACCCCTCCACTTT. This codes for CASSQGRQGSPLHF.

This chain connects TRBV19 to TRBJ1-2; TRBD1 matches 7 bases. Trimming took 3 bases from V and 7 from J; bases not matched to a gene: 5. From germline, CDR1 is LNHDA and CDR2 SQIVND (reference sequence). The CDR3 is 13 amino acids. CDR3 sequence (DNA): TGTGCCAGTAGTATTGGGACAGTAAGTGGCTACACCTTC. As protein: CASSIGTVSGYTF.

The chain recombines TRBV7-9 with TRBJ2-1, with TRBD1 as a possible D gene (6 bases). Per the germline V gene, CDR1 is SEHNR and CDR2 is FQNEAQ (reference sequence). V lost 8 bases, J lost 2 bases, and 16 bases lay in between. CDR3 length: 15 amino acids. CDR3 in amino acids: CASRPIRDTYNEQFF. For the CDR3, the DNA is TGTGCCAGCCGACCCATCCGGGACACCTACAATGAGCAGTTCTTC.

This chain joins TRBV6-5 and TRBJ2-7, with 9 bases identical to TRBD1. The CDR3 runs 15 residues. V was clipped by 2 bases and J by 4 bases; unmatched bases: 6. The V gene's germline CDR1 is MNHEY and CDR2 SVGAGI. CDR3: CASSYGWGQGYEQYF. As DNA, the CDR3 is TGTGCCAGCAGTTACGGCTGGGGACAGGGTTACGAGCAGTACTTC.

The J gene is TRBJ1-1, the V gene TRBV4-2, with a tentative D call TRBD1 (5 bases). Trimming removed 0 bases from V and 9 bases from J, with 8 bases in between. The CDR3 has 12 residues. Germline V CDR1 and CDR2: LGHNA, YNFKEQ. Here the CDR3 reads CASSQEGGQAFF. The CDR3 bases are TGTGCCAGCAGCCAAGAGGGGGGTCAAGCTTTCTTT.

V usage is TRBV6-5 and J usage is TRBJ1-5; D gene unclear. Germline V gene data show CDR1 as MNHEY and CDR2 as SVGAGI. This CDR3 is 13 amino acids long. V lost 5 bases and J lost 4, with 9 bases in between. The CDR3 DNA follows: TGTGCCAGCAGTCGCGGATGGAATCAGCCCCAGCATTTT. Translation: CASSRGWNQPQHF.

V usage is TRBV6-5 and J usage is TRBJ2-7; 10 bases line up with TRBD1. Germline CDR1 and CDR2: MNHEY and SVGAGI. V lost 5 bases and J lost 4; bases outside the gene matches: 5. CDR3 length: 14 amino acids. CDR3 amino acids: CASSPRTGGYEQYF. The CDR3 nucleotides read TGTGCCAGCAGTCCCCGGACAGGGGGGTACGAGCAGTACTTC.

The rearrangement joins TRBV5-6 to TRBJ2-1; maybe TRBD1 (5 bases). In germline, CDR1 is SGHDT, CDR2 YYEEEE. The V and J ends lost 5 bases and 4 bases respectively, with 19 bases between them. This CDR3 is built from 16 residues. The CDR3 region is CASSLFTGRRYNEQFF. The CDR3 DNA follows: TGTGCCAGCAGTCTTTTCACAGGAAGGCGTTACAATGAGCAGTTCTTC.

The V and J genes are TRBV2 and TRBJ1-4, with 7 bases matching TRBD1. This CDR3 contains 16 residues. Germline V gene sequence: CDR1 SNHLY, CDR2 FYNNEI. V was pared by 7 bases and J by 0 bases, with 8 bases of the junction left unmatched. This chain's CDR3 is CASTGQEIATNEKLFF. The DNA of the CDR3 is TGTGCCAGCACCGGACAGGAGATTGCAACTAATGAAAAACTGTTTTTT.

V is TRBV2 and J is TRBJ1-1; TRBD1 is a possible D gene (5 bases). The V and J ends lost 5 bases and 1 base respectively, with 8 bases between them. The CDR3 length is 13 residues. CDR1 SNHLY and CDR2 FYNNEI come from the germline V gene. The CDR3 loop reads CASSFGGNTEAFF. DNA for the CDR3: TGTGCCAGCAGTTTCGGGGGGAACACTGAAGCTTTCTTT.

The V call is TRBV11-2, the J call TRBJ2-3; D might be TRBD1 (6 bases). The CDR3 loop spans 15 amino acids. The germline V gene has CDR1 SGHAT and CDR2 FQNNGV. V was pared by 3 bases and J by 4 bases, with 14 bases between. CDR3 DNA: TGTGCCAGCAGCTTGGATGACAGGTCTGCAGATACGCAGTATTTT. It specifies CASSLDDRSADTQYF. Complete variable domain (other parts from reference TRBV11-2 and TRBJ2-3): EAGVAQSPRYKIIEKRQSVAFWCNPISGHATLYWYQQILGQGPKLLIQFQNNGVVDDSQLPKDRFSAERLKGVDSTLKIQPAKLEDSAVYLCASSLDDRSADTQYFGPGTRLTVL.

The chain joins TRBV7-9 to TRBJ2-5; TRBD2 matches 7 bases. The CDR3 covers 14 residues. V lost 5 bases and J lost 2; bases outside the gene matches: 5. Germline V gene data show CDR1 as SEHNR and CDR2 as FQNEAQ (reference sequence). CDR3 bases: TGTGCCAGCAGCCCAGCGGGGCCACAAGAGACCCAGTACTTC. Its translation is CASSPAGPQETQYF. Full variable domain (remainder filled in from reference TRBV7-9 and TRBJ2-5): DTGVSQNPRHKITKRGQNVTFRCDPISEHNRLYWYRQTLGQGPEFLTYFQNEAQLEKSRLLSDRFSAERPKGSFSTLEIQRTEQGDSAMYLCASSPAGPQETQYFGPGTRLLVL.

This CDR3 is CASSPLRSVGYNSPLHF. DNA for the CDR3: TGTGCCAGCAGTCCCCTTAGGAGTGTAGGATATAATTCACCCCTCCACTTT. This chain links TRBV6-6 with TRBJ1-6; D gene ambiguous. CDR3 size: 17 residues. Germline V gene sequence: CDR1 MNHNY, CDR2 SVGAGI (reference sequence). The ends were cut back, 5 bases at V and 4 bases at J, with 18 bases in the middle.

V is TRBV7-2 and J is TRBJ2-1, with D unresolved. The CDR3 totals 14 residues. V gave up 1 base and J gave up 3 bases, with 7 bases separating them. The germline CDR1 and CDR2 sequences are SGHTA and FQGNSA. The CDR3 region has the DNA TGTGCCAGCAGCTTAGACTACGTCTACAATGAGCAGTTCTTC. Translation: CASSLDYVYNEQFF.